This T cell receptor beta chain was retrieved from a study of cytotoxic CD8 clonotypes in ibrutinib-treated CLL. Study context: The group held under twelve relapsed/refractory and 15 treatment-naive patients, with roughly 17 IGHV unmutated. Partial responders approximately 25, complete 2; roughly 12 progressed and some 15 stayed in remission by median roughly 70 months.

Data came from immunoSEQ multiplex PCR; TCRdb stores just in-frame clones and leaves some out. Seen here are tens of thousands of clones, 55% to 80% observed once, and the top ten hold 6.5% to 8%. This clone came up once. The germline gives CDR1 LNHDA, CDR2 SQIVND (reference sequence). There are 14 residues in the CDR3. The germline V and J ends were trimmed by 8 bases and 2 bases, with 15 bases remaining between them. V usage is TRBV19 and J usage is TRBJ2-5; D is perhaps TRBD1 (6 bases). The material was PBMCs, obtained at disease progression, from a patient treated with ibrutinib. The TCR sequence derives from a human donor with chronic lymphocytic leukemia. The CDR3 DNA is TGTGCCAGTTCCCTGATGGGGGCTCAAGAGACCCAGTACTTC. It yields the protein CASSLMGAQETQYF.